This TCR beta chain originates from a study of blood T cells in healthy people across ages. Points from the study as a whole: Significant beta diversity loss was already apparent by age approximately 40, declining roughly linearly. Long-lived and aged donors differed, with more naive CD4+ cells and higher diversity in the long-lived. The authors considered diversity estimates from one million T cells to be underestimates.

A second PCR, run for roughly 6 to 11 cycles, used a sample-barcoded 5' primer plus a J-beta primer mix. TCRdb passed the 5' RACE reads through MiXCR, listing each CDR3 protein once. The data show 800,000 or so distinct CDR3 sequences, roughly 25% seen once. Each donor was a healthy Caucasian individual from Russia, aged about 6 to 100. A word on this clonotype: Its matching antigen is unknown.

The sample was also reused in another study, on T cells of mothers and their children.

This clonotype was sampled from a boy between 10 and 17 years old in good health. Specimen: blood.

The CDR3 spells CSVEDLKVSPDTQYF. As DNA, the CDR3 is TGCAGCGTTGAAGATCTTAAGGTTTCGCCAGATACGCAGTATTTT. This chain joins TRBV29-1 and TRBJ2-3; D is ambiguous. The CDR3 is made up of 15 amino acids. V dropped 0 bases and J dropped 4 bases, with 14 bases sitting between them. The germline gives CDR1 SQVTM, CDR2 ANQGSEA.